The present entry profiles one T cell receptor beta chain with its context. The CDR3 is made up of 14 amino acids. V lost 5 bases, J lost 4 bases, and 12 bases lay in between. From germline, CDR1 is MDHEN and CDR2 SYDVKM. The primer mix had 60 Vbeta and 13 Jbeta primers. The data were produced by immunoSEQ multiplex PCR, yet TCRdb's version contains in-frame clones alone and is incomplete. The top ten hold 3.7% of the sample, which has about 120,000 clones, 65% to 80% seen once. This specimen belongs to a study of cytomegalovirus exposure and HLA in healthy donors. The sequencing input was PBMCs. The chain carries TRBV28 and TRBJ2-1; D is perhaps TRBD1 (6 bases). The clonotype comes from a human donor in good health. CDR3 in amino acids: CASSVTGTYNEQFF. The CDR3 region has the DNA TGTGCCAGCAGTGTTACAGGGACATACAATGAGCAGTTCTTC. The whole variable domain, remainder taken from reference TRBV28 and TRBJ2-1, is DVKVTQSSRYLVKRTGEKVFLECVQDMDHENMFWYRQDPGLGLRLIYFSYDVKMKEKGDIPEGYSVSREKKERFSLILESASTNQTSMYLCASSVTGTYNEQFFGPGTRLTVL.